Listed below are T cell receptor beta chains from one sample, sequenced in a study of cytomegalovirus exposure and HLA in healthy donors. Assay: immunoSEQ multiplex PCR; the TCRdb copy retains only in-frame clones and omits some. The table includes about 120,000 clones, over 70% detected once. The sample consisted of PBMCs. All receptors derive from a woman aged 45-65 years in good health and CMV-seronegative. The CDR3 runs from the conserved cysteine through the conserved F or W. A D gene is named only where the DNA matches it firmly. Size tells how often a clone was seen (once, few, many) or the class of an expanded clone, and some rows leave it out.

>TRBV6-4|.|TRBJ1-5|TRBD1
TGTGCCACCCCAGGGACAGGGTCATCTACCCAGCATTTT
CATPGTGSSTQHF
>TRBV7-8|few|TRBJ1-1|.
TGTGCCAGCAGCGCTTCAGGGCCACTGAACACTGAAGCTTTCTTT
CASSASGPLNTEAFF
>TRBV6-5|.|TRBJ1-5|TRBD1
TGTGCCAGCAGGGGGACAGGGGGAATCCAGCCCCAGCATTTT
CASRGTGGIQPQHF
>TRBV5-1|few|TRBJ2-1|TRBD2
TGCGCCAGCAGCGTGGGACTAGCGGCCTACAATGAGCAGTTCTTC
CASSVGLAAYNEQFF
>TRBV28|.|TRBJ2-7|TRBD1
TGTGCCAGCATCTCAGCCCCTAGGACAGGACTTTACGAGCAGTACTTC
CASISAPRTGLYEQYF
>TRBV4-2|.|TRBJ1-4|.
TGTGCCAGCAGCCAAAGCGCTGATCGCAAGGAAAAACTGTTTTTT
CASSQSADRKEKLFF
>TRBV4-1|.|TRBJ2-1|TRBD2
TGCGCCAGCAGCCAATTAAGCGCGGGGCGGGGGGATGAGCAGTTCTTC
CASSQLSAGRGDEQFF
>TRBV9|.|TRBJ2-7|.
TGTGCCAGCAGCCCAAGATCGGGAAGCTCCTACGAGCAGTACTTC
CASSPRSGSSYEQYF
>TRBV4-3|.|TRBJ2-5|.
TGCGCCAGCAGCCTTGCGGGGAGGGAGACCCAGTACTTC
CASSLAGRETQYF
>TRBV9|few|TRBJ1-3|TRBD1
TGTGCCAGCAGCGAAGTACAGGGGTCGGGCAGCACCATATATTTT
CASSEVQGSGSTIYF
>TRBV4-1|few|TRBJ1-3|.
TGCGCCAGCAGCCAAGAGATGAGGAACACCATATATTTT
CASSQEMRNTIYF
>TRBV5-1|once|TRBJ2-3|.
TGCGCCAGCAGCTTGCTAGCTGGCGATACGCAGTATTTT
CASSLLAGDTQYF
>TRBV19|.|TRBJ1-6|.
TGTGCCAGTACAGAAGGACCTAGGGGGTCACCCCTCCACTTT
CASTEGPRGSPLHF
>TRBV28|few|TRBJ1-5|.
TGTGCCAGCAGCTACTCTGACACCCCGGCCCAGCATTTT
CASSYSDTPAQHF
>TRBV6-6|.|TRBJ1-2|TRBD1
TGTGCCAGCAGCTATCCACAGGGGAAGGAAGGCTATGGCTACACCTTC
CASSYPQGKEGYGYTF
>TRBV19|.|TRBJ1-1|.
TGTGCCAGTACCCGCTTCGGGGTGGCTGAAGCTTTCTTT
CASTRFGVAEAFF
>TRBV10-3|.|TRBJ1-2|TRBD1
TGTGCCATCAGTCGGGCGCAGGGGGATATCGGCTACACCTTC
CAISRAQGDIGYTF
>TRBV2|few|TRBJ2-7|TRBD2
TGTGCCAGCAGCCGCGGACTAGCGGGAGGCTACGAGCAGTACTTC
CASSRGLAGGYEQYF
>TRBV7-3|.|TRBJ2-5|TRBD2
TGTGCCAGCAGCTTATCCACCGGGGGGGGAGTGGAGACCCAGTACTTC
CASSLSTGGGVETQYF
>TRBV15|.|TRBJ1-1|.
TGTGCCACCAGCAGAGTTAGGCAGGGGTTGACTGAAGCTTTCTTT
CATSRVRQGLTEAFF
>TRBV11-2|.|TRBJ2-6|TRBD1
TGTGCCAGCACCCGGGACAGGGTGTTCAGCGTCCTGACTTTC
CASTRDRVFSVLTF
>TRBV28|once|TRBJ1-2|.
TGTGCCAGCAGTTTGCGGGGGCCCCTTAACTATGGCTACACCTTC
CASSLRGPLNYGYTF
>TRBV5-4|.|TRBJ2-2|.
TGTGCCAGCAGCTTGGGGAGTTATTACACCGGGGAGCTGTTTTTT
CASSLGSYYTGELFF